This TCR beta chain was recovered during a study of blood T cell repertoires in COVID-19. Study background: Samples taken during acute and convalescent COVID-19 were collected in the United States, Italy and Spain. Nucleic acid was either cDNA or gDNA, and it came from T cells, B-cell-depleted T cells, or PBMCs.

In the original processing: Amplification of reference gene primers provided the estimated nucleated cell counts. The method was immunoSEQ multiplex PCR; TCRdb's version includes in-frame clones alone and lacks a portion of them. V, J and clone size are taken as reported in that table, and D and trimming were inferred from the DNA itself. The repertoire holds around 450,000 clones, with around 90% as singletons. V lost 3 bases to trimming and J lost 5 bases, with 10 bases between them. The length of the CDR3 is 13 residues. Per germline, CDR1 KGHSH and CDR2 LQKENI. Only a few counts were recorded for this clone.

Sequenced: PBMCs or T cells enriched from blood (not recorded which). The genes are TRBV18 and TRBJ1-1; D is unclear. This TCR was sampled from a man aged 18-30 years who had recovered from COVID-19. The CDR3 sequence: CASSPEGRTEAFF. The CDR3 DNA sequence: TGTGCCAGCTCACCTGAGGGTCGGACTGAAGCTTTCTTT.